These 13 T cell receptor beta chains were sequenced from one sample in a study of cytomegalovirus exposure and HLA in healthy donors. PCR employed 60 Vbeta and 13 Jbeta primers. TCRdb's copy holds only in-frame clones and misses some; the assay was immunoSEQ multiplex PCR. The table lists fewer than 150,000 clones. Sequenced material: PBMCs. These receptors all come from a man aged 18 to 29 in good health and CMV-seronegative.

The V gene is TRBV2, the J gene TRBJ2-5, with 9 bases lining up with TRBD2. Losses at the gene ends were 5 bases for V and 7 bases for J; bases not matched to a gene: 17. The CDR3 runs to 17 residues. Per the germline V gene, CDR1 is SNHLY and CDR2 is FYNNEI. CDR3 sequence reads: CASSQAQAAGAGGTQYF. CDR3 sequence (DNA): TGTGCCAGCAGTCAGGCCCAGGCAGCGGGAGCGGGGGGGACCCAGTACTTC.

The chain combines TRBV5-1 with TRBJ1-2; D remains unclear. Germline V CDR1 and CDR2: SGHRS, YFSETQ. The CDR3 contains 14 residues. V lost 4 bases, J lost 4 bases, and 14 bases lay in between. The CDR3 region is CASSPTEGIYGYTF. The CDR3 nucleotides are TGCGCCAGCAGCCCCACAGAGGGAATCTATGGCTACACCTTC.

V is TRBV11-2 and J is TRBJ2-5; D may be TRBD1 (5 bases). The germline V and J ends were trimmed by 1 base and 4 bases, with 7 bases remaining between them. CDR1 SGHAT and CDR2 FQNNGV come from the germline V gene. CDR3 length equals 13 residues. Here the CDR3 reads CASSLAGLETQYF. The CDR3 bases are TGTGCCAGCAGCTTAGCAGGGCTAGAGACCCAGTACTTC.

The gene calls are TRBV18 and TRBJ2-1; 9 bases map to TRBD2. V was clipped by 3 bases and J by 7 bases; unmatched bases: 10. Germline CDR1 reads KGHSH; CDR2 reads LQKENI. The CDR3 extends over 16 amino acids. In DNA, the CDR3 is TGTGCCAGCTCACCCCCCGCCGGACTAGCGCTTAATGAGCAGTTCTTC. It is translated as CASSPPAGLALNEQFF.

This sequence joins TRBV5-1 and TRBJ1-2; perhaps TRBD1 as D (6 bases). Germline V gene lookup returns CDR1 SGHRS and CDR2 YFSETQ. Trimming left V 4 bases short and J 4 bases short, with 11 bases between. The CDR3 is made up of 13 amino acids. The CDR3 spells CASSPDSIYGYTF. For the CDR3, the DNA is TGCGCCAGCAGCCCGGACAGCATCTATGGCTACACCTTC.

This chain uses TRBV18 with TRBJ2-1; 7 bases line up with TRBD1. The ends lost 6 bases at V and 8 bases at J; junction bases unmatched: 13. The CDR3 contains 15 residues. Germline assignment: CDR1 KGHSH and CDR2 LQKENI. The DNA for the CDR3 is TGTGCCAGCTCGCCTACAGAATCGGGACAGCATGAGCAGTTCTTC. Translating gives CASSPTESGQHEQFF. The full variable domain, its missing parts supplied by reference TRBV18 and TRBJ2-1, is NAGVMQNPRHLVRRRGQEARLRCSPMKGHSHVYWYRQLPEEGLKFMVYLQKENIIDESGMPKERFSAEFPKEGPSILRIQQVVRGDSAAYFCASSPTESGQHEQFFGPGTRLTVL.

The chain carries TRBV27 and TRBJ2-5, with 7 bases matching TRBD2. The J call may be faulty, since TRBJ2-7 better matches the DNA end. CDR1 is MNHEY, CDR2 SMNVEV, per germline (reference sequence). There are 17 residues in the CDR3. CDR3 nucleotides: TGTGCCAGCAGTTTATCGGGCGGGAGAGCGAGCTCCTACGAGCAGTACTTC. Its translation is CASSLSGGRASSYEQYF.

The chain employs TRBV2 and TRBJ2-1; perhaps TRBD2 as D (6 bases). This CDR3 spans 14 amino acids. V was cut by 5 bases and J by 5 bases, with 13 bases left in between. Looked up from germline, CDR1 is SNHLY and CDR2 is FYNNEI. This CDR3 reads CASSRRVNNNEQFF. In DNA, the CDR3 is TGTGCCAGCAGTCGGAGGGTTAATAACAATGAGCAGTTCTTC.

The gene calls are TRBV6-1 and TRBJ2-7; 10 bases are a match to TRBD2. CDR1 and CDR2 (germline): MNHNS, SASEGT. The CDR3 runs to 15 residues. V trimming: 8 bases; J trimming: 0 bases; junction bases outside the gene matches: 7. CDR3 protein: CASLSGRASSYEQYF. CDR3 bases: TGTGCCAGCTTGAGCGGGAGGGCCAGCTCCTACGAGCAGTACTTC.

In DNA form, the CDR3 reads TGTGCCAGCAGCTTGGCTAGCGCACCCTACGAGCAGTACTTC. This sequence encodes CASSLASAPYEQYF. The chain couples TRBV5-4 to TRBJ2-7; D is perhaps TRBD2 (6 bases). Per germline, CDR1 SGHNT and CDR2 YYREEE (reference sequence). CDR3 size: 14 residues. V lost 0 bases, J lost 2 bases, and 9 bases lay in between.

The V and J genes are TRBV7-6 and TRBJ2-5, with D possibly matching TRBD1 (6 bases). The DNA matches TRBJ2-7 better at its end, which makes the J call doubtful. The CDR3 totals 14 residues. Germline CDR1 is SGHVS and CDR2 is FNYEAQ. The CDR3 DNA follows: TGTGCCAGCAGCTTAGTCAGGGGTTCCTACGAGCAGTACTTC. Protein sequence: CASSLVRGSYEQYF.

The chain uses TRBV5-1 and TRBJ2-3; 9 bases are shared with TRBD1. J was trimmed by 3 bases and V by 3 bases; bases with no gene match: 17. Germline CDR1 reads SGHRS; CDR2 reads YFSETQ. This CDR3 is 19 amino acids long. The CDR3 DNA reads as TGCGCCAGCAGCTCTCCGATTACAACCCGGGACAGGGTGACAGATACGCAGTATTTT. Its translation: CASSSPITTRDRVTDTQYF.

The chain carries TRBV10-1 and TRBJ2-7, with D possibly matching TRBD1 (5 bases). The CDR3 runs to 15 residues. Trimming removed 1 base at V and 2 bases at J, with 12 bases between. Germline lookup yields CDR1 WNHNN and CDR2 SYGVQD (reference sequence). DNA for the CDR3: TGCGCCAGCAGTGAGTTGCACGGACAAGCCTACGAGCAGTACTTC. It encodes CASSELHGQAYEQYF.